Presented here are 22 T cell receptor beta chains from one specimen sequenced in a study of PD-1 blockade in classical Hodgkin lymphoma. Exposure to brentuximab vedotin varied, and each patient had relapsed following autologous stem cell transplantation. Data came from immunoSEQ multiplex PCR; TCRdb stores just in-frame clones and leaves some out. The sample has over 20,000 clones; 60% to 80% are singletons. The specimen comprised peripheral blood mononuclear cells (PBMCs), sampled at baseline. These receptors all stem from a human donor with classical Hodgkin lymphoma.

In DNA, the CDR3 is TGTGCCAGCACGAGTAGCGGGGGGACCGACGAGACCCAGTACTTC. Its protein product is CASTSSGGTDETQYF. The chain has TRBV19 and TRBJ2-5, with TRBD2 matching 10 bases. Germline V CDR1 and CDR2: LNHDA, SQIVND (reference sequence). The CDR3 totals 15 residues. V lost 9 bases, J lost 5 bases, and 12 bases stayed unmatched.

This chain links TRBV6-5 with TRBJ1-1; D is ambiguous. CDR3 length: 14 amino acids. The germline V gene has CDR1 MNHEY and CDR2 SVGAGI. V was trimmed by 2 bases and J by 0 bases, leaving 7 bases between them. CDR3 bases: TGTGCCAGCAGTTACAATGCAATGAACACTGAAGCTTTCTTT. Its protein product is CASSYNAMNTEAFF.

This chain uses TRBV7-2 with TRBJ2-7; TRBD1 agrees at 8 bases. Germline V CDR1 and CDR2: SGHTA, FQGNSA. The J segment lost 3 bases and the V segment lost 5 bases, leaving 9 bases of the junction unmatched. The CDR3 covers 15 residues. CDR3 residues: CASSPGTGLHYEQYF. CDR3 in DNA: TGTGCCAGCAGCCCGGGGACAGGATTACACTACGAGCAGTACTTC. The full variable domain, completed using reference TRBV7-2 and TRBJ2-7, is GAGVSQSPSNKVTEKGKDVELRCDPISGHTALYWYRQSLGQGLEFLIYFQGNSAPDKSGLPSDRFSAERTGGSVSTLTIQRTQQEDSAVYLCASSPGTGLHYEQYFGPGTRLTVT.

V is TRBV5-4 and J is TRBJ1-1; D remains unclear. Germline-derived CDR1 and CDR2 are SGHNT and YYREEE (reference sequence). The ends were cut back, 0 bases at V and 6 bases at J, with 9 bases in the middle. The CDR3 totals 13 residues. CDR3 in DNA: TGTGCCAGCAGCTTGGCCGGGCATTCTGAAGCTTTCTTT. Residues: CASSLAGHSEAFF.

The CDR3 nucleotides read TGTGCCAGCAGTGTATTCTGGAACACTGAAGCTTTCTTT. It encodes CASSVFWNTEAFF. The rearrangement links TRBV6-1 to TRBJ1-1; unclear D gene. CDR3 length equals 13 residues. Per the germline V gene, CDR1 is MNHNS and CDR2 is SASEGT. Trimming removed 4 bases from V and 1 base from J, with 7 bases in between.

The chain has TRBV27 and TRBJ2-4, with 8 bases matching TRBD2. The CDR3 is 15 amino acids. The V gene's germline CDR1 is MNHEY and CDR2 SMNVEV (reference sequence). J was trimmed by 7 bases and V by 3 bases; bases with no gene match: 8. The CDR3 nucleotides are TGTGCCAGCAGTTTTAGCGGGGCCCCCAGTAACATTCAGTACTTC. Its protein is CASSFSGAPSNIQYF.

This chain's CDR3 is CASSVDLPSTDTQYF. The DNA for the CDR3 is TGTGCCAGCAGCGTAGACCTGCCTAGCACAGATACGCAGTATTTT. The chain links TRBV9 to TRBJ2-3; D unclear. The CDR3 runs to 15 residues. V was pared by 0 bases and J by 0 bases, with 8 bases between. The germline V gene has CDR1 SGDLS and CDR2 YYNGEE.

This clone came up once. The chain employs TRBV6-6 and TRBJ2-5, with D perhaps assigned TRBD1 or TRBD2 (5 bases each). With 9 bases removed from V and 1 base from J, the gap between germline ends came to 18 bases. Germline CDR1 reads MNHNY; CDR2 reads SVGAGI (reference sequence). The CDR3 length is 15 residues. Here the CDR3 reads CASISGQNSQETQYF. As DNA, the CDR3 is TGTGCCAGTATAAGCGGACAAAATAGCCAAGAGACCCAGTACTTC.

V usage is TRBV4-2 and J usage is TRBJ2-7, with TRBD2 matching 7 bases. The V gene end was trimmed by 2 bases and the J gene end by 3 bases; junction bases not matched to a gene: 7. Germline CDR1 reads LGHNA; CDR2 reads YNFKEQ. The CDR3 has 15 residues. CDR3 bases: TGTGCCAGCAGCCAAATCTTCCGGGGGGACTACGAGCAGTACTTC. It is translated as CASSQIFRGDYEQYF.

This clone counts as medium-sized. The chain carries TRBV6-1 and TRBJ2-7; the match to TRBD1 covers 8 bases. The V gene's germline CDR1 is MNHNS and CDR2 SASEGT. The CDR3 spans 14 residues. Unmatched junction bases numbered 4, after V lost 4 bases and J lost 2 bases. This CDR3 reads CASSVSGGPYEQYF. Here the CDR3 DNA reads TGTGCCAGCAGTGTTTCAGGGGGCCCCTACGAGCAGTACTTC.

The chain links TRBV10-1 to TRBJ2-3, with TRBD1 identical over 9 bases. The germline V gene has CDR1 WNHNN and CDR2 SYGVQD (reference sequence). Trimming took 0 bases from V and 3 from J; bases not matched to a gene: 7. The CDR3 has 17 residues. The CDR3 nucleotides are TGCGCCAGCAGTGAGTCGGACAGGGGTGGTGAGACAGATACGCAGTATTTT. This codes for CASSESDRGGETDTQYF.

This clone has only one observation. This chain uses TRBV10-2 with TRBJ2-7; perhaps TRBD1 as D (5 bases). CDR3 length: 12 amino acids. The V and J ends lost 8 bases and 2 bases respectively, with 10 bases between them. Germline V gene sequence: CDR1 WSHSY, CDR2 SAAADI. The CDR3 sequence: CASGDSTYEQYF. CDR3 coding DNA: TGCGCCAGCGGAGACAGCACCTACGAGCAGTACTTC.

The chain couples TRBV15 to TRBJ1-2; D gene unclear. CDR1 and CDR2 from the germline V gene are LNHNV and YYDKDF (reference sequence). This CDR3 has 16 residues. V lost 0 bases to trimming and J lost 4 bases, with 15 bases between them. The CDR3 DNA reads TGTGCCACCAGCAGAGATCGCGGGGTTTGGGGCTATGGCTACACCTTC. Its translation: CATSRDRGVWGYGYTF.

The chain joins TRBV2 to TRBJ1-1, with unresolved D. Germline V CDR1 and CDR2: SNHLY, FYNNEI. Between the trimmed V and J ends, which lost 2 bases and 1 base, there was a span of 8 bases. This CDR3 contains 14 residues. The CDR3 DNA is TGTGCCAGCAGTGAAAGGTACAAGAACACTGAAGCTTTCTTT. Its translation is CASSERYKNTEAFF.

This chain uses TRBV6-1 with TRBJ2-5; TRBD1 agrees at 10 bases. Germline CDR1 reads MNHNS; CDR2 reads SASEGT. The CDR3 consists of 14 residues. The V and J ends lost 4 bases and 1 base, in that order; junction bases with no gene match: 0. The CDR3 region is CASSGTGGQETQYF. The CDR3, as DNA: TGTGCCAGCAGTGGGACAGGGGGCCAAGAGACCCAGTACTTC.

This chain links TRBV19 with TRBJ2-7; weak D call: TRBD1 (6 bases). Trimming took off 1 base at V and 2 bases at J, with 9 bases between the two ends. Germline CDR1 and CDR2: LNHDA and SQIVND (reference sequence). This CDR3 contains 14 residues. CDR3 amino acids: CASSIVEGAYEQYF. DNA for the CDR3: TGTGCCAGTAGTATAGTTGAGGGGGCCTACGAGCAGTACTTC. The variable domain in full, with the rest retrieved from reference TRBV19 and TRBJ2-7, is DGGITQSPKYLFRKEGQNVTLSCEQNLNHDAMYWYRQDPGQGLRLIYYSQIVNDFQKGDIAEGYSVSREKKESFPLTVTSAQKNPTAFYLCASSIVEGAYEQYFGPGTRLTVT.

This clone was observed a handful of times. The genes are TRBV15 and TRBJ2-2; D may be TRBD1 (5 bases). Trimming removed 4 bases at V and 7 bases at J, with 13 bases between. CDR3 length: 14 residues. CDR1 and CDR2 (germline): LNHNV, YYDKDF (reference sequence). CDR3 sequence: CATSILERGGELFF. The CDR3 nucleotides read TGTGCCACCAGCATTCTAGAAAGGGGCGGGGAGCTGTTTTTT.

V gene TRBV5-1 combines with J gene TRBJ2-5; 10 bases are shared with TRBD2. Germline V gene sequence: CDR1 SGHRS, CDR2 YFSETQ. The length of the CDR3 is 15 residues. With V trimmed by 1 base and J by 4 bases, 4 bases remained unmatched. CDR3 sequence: CASSLSGGAGETQYF. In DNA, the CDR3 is TGCGCCAGCAGCTTGAGCGGGGGGGCCGGAGAGACCCAGTACTTC.

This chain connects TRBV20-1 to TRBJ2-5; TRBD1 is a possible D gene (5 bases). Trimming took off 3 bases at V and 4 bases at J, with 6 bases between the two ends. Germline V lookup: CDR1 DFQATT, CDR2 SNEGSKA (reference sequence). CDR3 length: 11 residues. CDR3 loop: CSARTVETQYF. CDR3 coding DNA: TGCAGTGCTAGGACAGTAGAGACCCAGTACTTC.

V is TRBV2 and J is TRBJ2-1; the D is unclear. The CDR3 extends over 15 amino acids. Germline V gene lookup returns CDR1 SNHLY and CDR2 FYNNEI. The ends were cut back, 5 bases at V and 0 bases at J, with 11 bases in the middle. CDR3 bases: TGTGCCAGCAGTCTTAATCTCCCCTCCTACAATGAGCAGTTCTTC. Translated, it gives CASSLNLPSYNEQFF.

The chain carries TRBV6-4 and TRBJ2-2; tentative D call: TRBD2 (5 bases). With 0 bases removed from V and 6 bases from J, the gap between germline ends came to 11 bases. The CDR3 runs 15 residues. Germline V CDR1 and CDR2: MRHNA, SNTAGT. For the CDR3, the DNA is TGTGCCAGCAGTGACTCAGCTGGGGAGTCCGGGGAGCTGTTTTTT. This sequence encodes CASSDSAGESGELFF.

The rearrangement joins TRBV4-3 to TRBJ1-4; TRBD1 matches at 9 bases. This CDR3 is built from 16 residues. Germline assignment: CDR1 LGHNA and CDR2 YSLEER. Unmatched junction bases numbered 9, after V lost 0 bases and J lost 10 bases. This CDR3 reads CASSQESSGQGGKLFF. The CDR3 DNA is TGCGCCAGCAGCCAAGAATCTTCGGGACAGGGAGGAAAACTGTTTTTT.